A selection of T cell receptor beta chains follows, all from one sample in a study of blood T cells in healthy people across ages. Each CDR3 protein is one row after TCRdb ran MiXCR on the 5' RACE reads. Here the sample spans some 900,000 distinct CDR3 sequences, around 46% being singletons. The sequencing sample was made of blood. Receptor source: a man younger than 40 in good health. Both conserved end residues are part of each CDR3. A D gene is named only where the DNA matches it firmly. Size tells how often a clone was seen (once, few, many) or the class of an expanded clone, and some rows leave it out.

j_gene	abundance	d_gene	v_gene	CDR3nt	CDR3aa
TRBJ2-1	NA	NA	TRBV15	TGTGCCACCAGCAGAGATACCTCCGGAGGCAGCCCAGTCCTGAATGAGCAGTTCTTC	CATSRDTSGGSPVLNEQFF
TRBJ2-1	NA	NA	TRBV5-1	TGCGCCAGCAGCTCCGGGGCAGGTGAGCAGTTCTTC	CASSSGAGEQFF
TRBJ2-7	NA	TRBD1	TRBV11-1	TGTGCCAGCAGCTCCCGACCCCCCCGGGACAGAGTCTACGAGCAGTACTTC	CASSSRPPRDRVYEQYF
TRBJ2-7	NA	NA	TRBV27	TGTGCCAGCAGTTTAGACCGGCGGGGTTACGAGCAGTACTTC	CASSLDRRGYEQYF
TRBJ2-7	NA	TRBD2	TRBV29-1	TGCAGCGTTGTGGCTAGCGGGGAAACCTACGAGCAGTACTTC	CSVVASGETYEQYF
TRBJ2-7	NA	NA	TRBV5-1	TGCGCCAGCAGCTCGGTGGCGGTTTCCTACGAGCAGTACTTC	CASSSVAVSYEQYF
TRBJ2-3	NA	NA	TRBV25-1	TGTGCCAGCAGTGAATACGGAACAGATACGCAGTATTTT	CASSEYGTDTQYF
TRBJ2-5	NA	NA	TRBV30	TGTGCCTGGAGTGTTGGCGGCATGAGGGAGGAGCAGTACTTC	CAWSVGGMREEQYF
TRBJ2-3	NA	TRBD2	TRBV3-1	TGTGCCAGCAGCCATGTAAGGGAGGGAACAGATACGCAGTATTTT	CASSHVREGTDTQYF
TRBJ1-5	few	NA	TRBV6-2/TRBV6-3	TGTGCCAGCAGTAACAGTGGGAATCAGCCCCAGCATTTT	CASSNSGNQPQHF
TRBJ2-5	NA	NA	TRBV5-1	TGCGCCAGCAGCTTGCCTAGTTCTGAGACCCAGTACTTC	CASSLPSSETQYF
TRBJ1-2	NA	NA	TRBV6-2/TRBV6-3	TGTGCCAGCAGACCGGGAAGGATAACTAACTATGGCTACACCTTC	CASRPGRITNYGYTF
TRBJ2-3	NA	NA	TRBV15	TGTGCCACCAGCAGGGAGGGCGGTACAGATACGCAGTATTTT	CATSREGGTDTQYF
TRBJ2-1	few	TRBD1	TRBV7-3	TGTGCCAGCAGCCTTACGACAGGGAATGAACCCAGCAATGAGCAGTTCTTC	CASSLTTGNEPSNEQFF
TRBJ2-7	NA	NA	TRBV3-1	TGTGCCAGCAGCCGAGGAGACCCCTACGAGCAGTACTTC	CASSRGDPYEQYF
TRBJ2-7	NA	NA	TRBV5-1	TGCGCCAGCACCTTAGGGGAATTTTCGTACGAGCAGTACTTC	CASTLGEFSYEQYF
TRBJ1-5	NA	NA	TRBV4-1	TGCGCCAGCAGCCAAGGTCCGGGTGAGGGTCCCAATCAGCCCCAGCATTTT	CASSQGPGEGPNQPQHF
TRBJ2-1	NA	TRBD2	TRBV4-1	TGCGCCAGCAGCCAAGATAGCGGGGCGATTCCCGAGCAGTTCTTC	CASSQDSGAIPEQFF
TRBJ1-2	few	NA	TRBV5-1	TGCGCCAGCAGCTTCGAAGGGGGAGTCTATGGCTACACCTTC	CASSFEGGVYGYTF
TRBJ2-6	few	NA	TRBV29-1	TGCAGCTCTTTGGGTGGGGCCAACGTCCTGACTTTC	CSSLGGANVLTF
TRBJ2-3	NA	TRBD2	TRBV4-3	TGCGCCAGCAGCCAAGATTCCATAGCGGGGGGACCAGATACGCAGTATTTT	CASSQDSIAGGPDTQYF
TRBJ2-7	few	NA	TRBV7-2	TGTGCCAGCAGCTTAGCCCATCCTACGGGGGTTAAGGCAAAGGGTTACTACGAGCAGTACTTC	CASSLAHPTGVKAKGYYEQYF
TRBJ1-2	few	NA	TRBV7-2	TGTGCCAGCAGCCAGACAGTCTATGGCTACACCTTC	CASSQTVYGYTF
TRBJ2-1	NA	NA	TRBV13	TGTGCCAGCAGCTTAGGGAACGGCAATGAGCAGTTCTTC	CASSLGNGNEQFF
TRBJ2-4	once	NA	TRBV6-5	TGTGCCAGCGGAACTTTCGCAGGGGACAAAAACATTCAGTACTTC	CASGTFAGDKNIQYF
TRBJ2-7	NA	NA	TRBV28	TGTGCCAGCACCCCAAGTGTTGGGGATTCCGACGAGCAGTACTTC	CASTPSVGDSDEQYF
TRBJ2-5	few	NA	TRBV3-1	TGTGCCAGCAGCCAATTTTCAGAGACCCAGTACTTC	CASSQFSETQYF
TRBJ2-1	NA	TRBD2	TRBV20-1	TGCAGTGGGGGGGGTCCCGATGAGCAGTTCTTC	CSGGGPDEQFF
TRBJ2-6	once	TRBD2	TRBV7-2	TGTGCCAGCAGCGAGGGACTAGCGGGGACAACTGGGGCCAACGTCCTGACTTTC	CASSEGLAGTTGANVLTF
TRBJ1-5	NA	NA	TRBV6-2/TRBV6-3	TGTGCCAGCAGCCAAGGGGCACCGTCTCAGCCCCAGCATTTT	CASSQGAPSQPQHF
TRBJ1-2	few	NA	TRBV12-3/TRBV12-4	TGTGCCAGCAGTTTAAGAGAGTGGTCTAAGGATGGCTACACCTTC	CASSLREWSKDGYTF
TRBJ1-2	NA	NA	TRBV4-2	TGTGCCAGCAGCCTCTTAGGAGGGCATGGCTATGGCTACACCTTC	CASSLLGGHGYGYTF
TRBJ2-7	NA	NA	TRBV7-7	TGTGCTAGCAGCTTACGGACAGACGACGAGCAGTACTTC	CASSLRTDDEQYF
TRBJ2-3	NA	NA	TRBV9	TGTGCCAGCAGCGTAGGGACAGTGGGCACAGATACGCAGTATTTT	CASSVGTVGTDTQYF
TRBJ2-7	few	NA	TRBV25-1	TGTGCCAGCAGTGACCACTTTACTTACGAGCAGTACTTC	CASSDHFTYEQYF
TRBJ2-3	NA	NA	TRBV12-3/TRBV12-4	TGTGCCAGCAATTGGGGGGGCCCCTCCACAGATACGCAGTATTTT	CASNWGGPSTDTQYF
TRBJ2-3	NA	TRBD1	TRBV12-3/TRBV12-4	TGTGCCAGCAGTTTGGACAGGTCGCAGTATTTT	CASSLDRSQYF
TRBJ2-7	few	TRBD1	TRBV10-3	TGTGCCATCAGTGATGACAGGGACTACGAGCAGTACTTC	CAISDDRDYEQYF
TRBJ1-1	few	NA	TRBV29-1	TGCAGCGGAAACCCGGACAGCAAGAACACTGAAGCTTTCTTT	CSGNPDSKNTEAFF
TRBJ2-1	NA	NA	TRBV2	TGTGCCAGCTTTTTCGGGGGCTCCTACAATGAGCAGTTCTTC	CASFFGGSYNEQFF
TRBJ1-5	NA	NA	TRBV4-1	TGCGCCAGCAGCCAAGAGGCAGGTCTGAATAGCAATCAGCCCCAGCATTTT	CASSQEAGLNSNQPQHF
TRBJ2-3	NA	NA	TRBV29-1	TGCAGCGTTGAGTACGGGGGCACAGATACGCAGTATTTT	CSVEYGGTDTQYF
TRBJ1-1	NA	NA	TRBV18	TGTGCCAGCTCAGTACGACAGGACCCCCGGAACACTGAAGCTTTCTTT	CASSVRQDPRNTEAFF
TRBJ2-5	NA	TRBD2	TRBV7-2	TGTGCCAGCAGCATCACCCGGACTAGCGCGGAGACCCAGTACTTC	CASSITRTSAETQYF
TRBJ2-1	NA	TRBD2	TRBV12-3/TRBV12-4	TGTGCCAGCAGTGTTCTTAGCGGGGGAAACTACAATGAGCAGTTCTTC	CASSVLSGGNYNEQFF
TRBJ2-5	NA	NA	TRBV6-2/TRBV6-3	TGTGCCAGCAGTTACTCAACAGGGCTCCAAGAGACCCAGTACTTC	CASSYSTGLQETQYF
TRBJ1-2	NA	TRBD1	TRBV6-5	TGTGCCAGCAGTTCAGGACAGGTCACAGGCTACACCTTC	CASSSGQVTGYTF
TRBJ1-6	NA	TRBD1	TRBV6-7	TGTGCCAGCAGTTACTCGAGAGGACAGGGGTGCTCTAATTCACCCCTCCACTTT	CASSYSRGQGCSNSPLHF
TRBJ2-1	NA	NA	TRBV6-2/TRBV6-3	TGTGCCAGCAGTTACTGGGGGAATGAGCAGTTCTTC	CASSYWGNEQFF
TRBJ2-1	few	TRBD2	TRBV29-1	TGCAGCGTTGATACCAAGGGTTCGGGGGGGAATGAGCAGTTCTTC	CSVDTKGSGGNEQFF
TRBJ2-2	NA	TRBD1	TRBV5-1	TGCGCCAGCAGCTCCTTCGGGACAGAGAACACCGGGGAGCTGTTTTTT	CASSSFGTENTGELFF
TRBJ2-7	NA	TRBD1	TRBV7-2	TGTGCCAGCTTCTGGACAGGGGGCTCCTACAATGAGCAGTACTTC	CASFWTGGSYNEQYF
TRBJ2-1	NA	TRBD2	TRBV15	TGTGCCTCCAGCAGAGATCTAGCGGAGGGCAATGAGCAGTTCTTC	CASSRDLAEGNEQFF
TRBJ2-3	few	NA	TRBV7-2	TGTGCCAGCAGCTTAGATTTGCTAATCACAGATACGCAGTATTTT	CASSLDLLITDTQYF
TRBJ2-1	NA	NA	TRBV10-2	TGCGCCAGCAGTGACGCGGGGGCCGAATCTCTTTCCTACAATGAGCAGTTCTTC	CASSDAGAESLSYNEQFF
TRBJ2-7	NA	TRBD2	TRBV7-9	TGTGCCAGCAGCTTAGCGCCGGCTAGCGGTGCCTACGAGCAGTACTTC	CASSLAPASGAYEQYF
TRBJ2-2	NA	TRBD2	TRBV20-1	TGCAGTGCTAGAGATCACACTAGCGGGCTTACCGGGGAGCTGTTTTTT	CSARDHTSGLTGELFF